The 14 T cell receptor beta chains listed next were all sequenced from one sample in a study of blood T cell repertoires in COVID-19. Method: immunoSEQ multiplex PCR; TCRdb's copy keeps in-frame clones and lacks some. The table includes about 370,000 clones, approximately 90% detected once. The sample taken for sequencing was PBMCs or T cells enriched from blood (not recorded which). All receptors derive from a man in his late teens or twenties who had recovered from COVID-19.

V gene TRBV27 combines with J gene TRBJ1-6; tentative D call: TRBD1 (5 bases). Germline V gene sequence: CDR1 MNHEY, CDR2 SMNVEV (reference sequence). V shed 6 bases and J shed 9 bases, with 21 bases lying between them. The CDR3 loop spans 16 amino acids. The CDR3 protein is CASRQGGPNPSSPLHF. For the CDR3, the DNA is TGTGCCAGCAGGCAGGGAGGCCCTAACCCCTCTTCACCCCTCCACTTT.

The gene calls are TRBV5-1 and TRBJ2-7; D is uncertain. Looked up from germline, CDR1 is SGHRS and CDR2 is YFSETQ. V was trimmed by 3 bases and J by 2 bases, leaving 3 bases between them. The CDR3 runs to 11 residues. The CDR3 loop reads CASSSTYEQYF. CDR3 DNA sequence: TGCGCCAGCAGCTCAACCTACGAGCAGTACTTC.

The chain couples TRBV6-1 to TRBJ1-2; perhaps TRBD1 as D (5 bases). Germline assignment: CDR1 MNHNS and CDR2 SASEGT. V lost 0 bases, J lost 4 bases, and 15 bases lay in between. CDR3 length equals 16 residues. CDR3 in DNA: TGTGCCAGCAGTGAAGCATTTCAGGGCCTCTCCTATGGCTACACCTTC. This codes for CASSEAFQGLSYGYTF.

This chain links TRBV9 with TRBJ2-5, with a tentative D call TRBD2 (6 bases). Trimming shortened V by 2 bases and J by 5 bases, and 13 bases separated the two germline ends. The CDR3 consists of 14 residues. Germline CDR1 and CDR2: SGDLS and YYNGEE. The CDR3 DNA sequence: TGTGCCAGCAGCGTCCCTTATGGGGGGGAGACCCAGTACTTC. Its translation: CASSVPYGGETQYF.

The chain combines TRBV5-1 with TRBJ2-1, with 8 bases identical to TRBD1. Germline trimming cut 1 base from V and 11 bases from J; bases unmatched to any gene: 8. This CDR3 spans 14 amino acids. CDR1 and CDR2 (germline): SGHRS, YFSETQ. The CDR3 bases are TGCGCCAGCAGCTTGACTCCTGGACAGGGACAGCAGTTCTTC. This translates into CASSLTPGQGQQFF.

The chain uses TRBV12-5 and TRBJ2-7, with 9 bases fitting TRBD2. Germline CDR1 LGHNT, CDR2 FRNRAP. V trimming: 1 base; J trimming: 3 bases; junction bases outside the gene matches: 7. The length of the CDR3 is 16 residues. This CDR3 reads CASGLGLAGEIYEQYF. The CDR3 nucleotides read TGTGCTAGTGGTTTGGGTTTAGCGGGAGAGATCTACGAGCAGTACTTC.

V gene TRBV5-1 combines with J gene TRBJ1-1; D perhaps matches TRBD1 (5 bases). The germline gives CDR1 SGHRS, CDR2 YFSETQ. This CDR3 is built from 14 residues. Trimming left V 4 bases short and J 0 bases short, with 10 bases between. DNA for the CDR3: TGCGCCAGCAGCCGCCAAGGGGTGAACACTGAAGCTTTCTTT. Its protein product is CASSRQGVNTEAFF. The variable domain in full, completed from reference TRBV5-1 and TRBJ1-1, reads KAGVTQTPRYLIKTRGQQVTLSCSPISGHRSVSWYQQTPGQGLQFLFEYFSETQRNKGNFPGRFSGRQFSNSRSEMNVSTLELGDSALYLCASSRQGVNTEAFFGQGTRLTVV.

The chain joins TRBV6-5 to TRBJ2-3; TRBD2 might be the D (6 bases). V was cut by 6 bases and J by 1 base, with 14 bases left in between. The CDR3 covers 15 residues. Germline lookup yields CDR1 MNHEY and CDR2 SVGAGI. For the CDR3, the DNA is TGTGCCAGCAGCGCCAGGGACTTGCGCACAGATACGCAGTATTTT. Its protein is CASSARDLRTDTQYF.

J is TRBJ2-1 and V is TRBV7-2; tentative D call: TRBD1 (5 bases). This CDR3 spans 13 amino acids. Trimming cost V 5 bases and J 6 bases, with 11 bases left between them. The germline V gene has CDR1 SGHTA and CDR2 FQGNSA. The CDR3: CASSSRVRNEQFF. The CDR3 bases are TGTGCCAGCAGCAGCAGGGTTCGCAATGAGCAGTTCTTC.

The CDR3 region is CASSPVPGQEQNEKLFF. The CDR3 DNA reads as TGCGCCAGCAGCCCCGTCCCGGGACAGGAACAGAATGAAAAACTGTTTTTT. The chain combines TRBV5-1 with TRBJ1-4, with TRBD1 identical over 8 bases. CDR3 length equals 17 residues. Germline V lookup: CDR1 SGHRS, CDR2 YFSETQ. The V and J ends lost 4 bases and 5 bases, in that order; junction bases with no gene match: 13.

The rearrangement links TRBV10-3 to TRBJ1-5; 9 bases line up with TRBD1. CDR1 ENHRY and CDR2 SYGVKD come from the germline V gene. V was pared by 3 bases and J by 4 bases, with 4 bases of the junction left unmatched. The CDR3 runs 15 residues. DNA for the CDR3: TGTGCCATCAGTGATATTGGGACAGGGAATCAGCCCCAGCATTTT. Its protein is CAISDIGTGNQPQHF.

The chain couples TRBV5-1 to TRBJ2-7, with 16 bases that match TRBD2. The CDR3 covers 16 residues. In germline, CDR1 is SGHRS, CDR2 YFSETQ. Trimming at V came to 3 bases and at J to 7 bases, leaving 7 bases not matched to a gene. In nucleotides, the CDR3 is TGCGCCAGCAGCTACGGGACTAGCGGGGGGGCAGAAGAGCAGTACTTC. Translated, it gives CASSYGTSGGAEEQYF. The full variable domain, with the rest looked up from reference TRBV5-1 and TRBJ2-7, is KAGVTQTPRYLIKTRGQQVTLSCSPISGHRSVSWYQQTPGQGLQFLFEYFSETQRNKGNFPGRFSGRQFSNSRSEMNVSTLELGDSALYLCASSYGTSGGAEEQYFGPGTRLTVT.

This clone was seen a few times. The chain is built from TRBV27 and TRBJ1-3; TRBD1 is a possible D gene (5 bases). CDR3 size: 17 residues. Per germline, CDR1 MNHEY and CDR2 SMNVEV (reference sequence). The V end lost 1 base, the J end lost 2 bases, and 15 bases lay between the germline ends. CDR3 in amino acids: CASSLWGRDSPGNTIYF. For the CDR3, the DNA is TGTGCCAGCAGTTTATGGGGCAGAGACTCACCTGGAAACACCATATATTTT.

The chain couples TRBV5-4 to TRBJ2-3; 9 nucleotides agree with TRBD1. Per germline, CDR1 SGHNT and CDR2 YYREEE (reference sequence). The V segment lost 5 bases and the J segment 3 bases; nucleotides outside the gene matches: 7. The CDR3 covers 15 residues. The CDR3 nucleotides are TGTGCCAGCAGTTGGGACAGGGCTAGTACAGATACGCAGTATTTT. This encodes CASSWDRASTDTQYF.